This entry lists 30 T cell receptor beta chains sequenced from one sample in a study of identifying expanded T cells in peripheral blood. Repertoires were generated with immunoSEQ multiplex PCR, while TCRdb's copy carries only in-frame clones and drops some. This sample has about 100,000 clones, with around 89% found just once. Sequences were obtained from blood. The receptor set was obtained from a person aged 18 to 69 in good health.

This chain uses TRBV28 with TRBJ2-5, with 7 bases aligning to TRBD2. The ends lost 7 bases at V and 5 bases at J; junction bases unmatched: 7. The germline CDR1 and CDR2 sequences are MDHEN and SYDVKM. CDR3 length: 13 amino acids. CDR3 in amino acids: CASITPGGETQYF. CDR3 nucleotide sequence: TGTGCCAGCATCACCCCCGGGGGGGAGACCCAGTACTTC.

This chain connects TRBV9 to TRBJ2-7, with 11 positions matching TRBD1. The CDR3 runs 15 residues. CDR1 and CDR2 from the germline V gene are SGDLS and YYNGEE. V was pared by 0 bases and J by 3 bases, with 2 bases of the junction left unmatched. CDR3 sequence (DNA): TGTGCCAGCAGCGTAGCCGGGACAGGGGGCTACGAGCAGTACTTC. Protein product: CASSVAGTGGYEQYF.

The rearrangement uses TRBV29-1 and TRBJ1-4; D not certain. CDR1 SQVTM and CDR2 ANQGSEA come from the germline V gene. V was clipped by 7 bases and J by 2 bases, with 14 bases between them. The CDR3 has 14 amino acids. The CDR3 reads CSGIFRPTNEKLFF. The CDR3 nucleotides read TGCAGCGGCATTTTCCGCCCGACTAATGAAAAACTGTTTTTT.

The chain uses TRBV7-3 and TRBJ1-1; no clear D. CDR1 is SGHTA and CDR2 is FQGTGA in the germline V gene. This CDR3 has 15 residues. Trimming cost V 4 bases and J 0 bases, with 12 bases left between them. The CDR3 spells CASSSTPGVNTEAFF. The CDR3 DNA reads as TGTGCCAGCAGCTCAACCCCGGGAGTGAACACTGAAGCTTTCTTT.

J is TRBJ2-1 and V is TRBV7-9; D might be TRBD1 (5 bases). The CDR3 is made up of 13 amino acids. Trimming removed 5 bases at V and 12 bases at J, with 17 bases between. Germline lookup yields CDR1 SEHNR and CDR2 FQNEAQ (reference sequence). The CDR3 region has the DNA TGTGCCAGCAGCGCCTCAGGGTTTTTCGGGCAGTTCTTC. This encodes CASSASGFFGQFF.

The chain is built from TRBV6-5 and TRBJ1-2; a possible D gene is TRBD1 (6 bases). Germline CDR1 MNHEY, CDR2 SVGAGI. The V gene lost 2 bases and the J gene lost 7 bases, with 14 bases spanning the gap. The CDR3 is 14 amino acids. The CDR3 region is CASSYGQIFGGYTF. CDR3 nucleotides: TGTGCCAGCAGTTACGGACAGATCTTCGGTGGCTACACCTTC.

This chain uses TRBV5-6 with TRBJ2-7; D gene ambiguous. The V end was cut by 2 bases, the J end by 2 bases, with 5 bases between. The CDR3 is 12 amino acids. From germline, CDR1 is SGHDT and CDR2 YYEEEE. CDR3: CASSFAAYEQYF. DNA for the CDR3: TGTGCCAGCAGCTTTGCGGCCTACGAGCAGTACTTC. The whole variable domain, filled in from reference TRBV5-6 and TRBJ2-7, reads DAGVTQSPTHLIKTRGQQVTLRCSPKSGHDTVSWYQQALGQGPQFIFQYYEEEERQRGNFPDRFSGHQFPNYSSELNVNALLLGDSALYLCASSFAAYEQYFGPGTRLTVT.

This chain uses TRBV5-1 with TRBJ2-7; weak D call: TRBD1 (5 bases). CDR1 is SGHRS, CDR2 YFSETQ, per germline. Trimming removed 3 bases at V and 3 bases at J, with 13 bases between. The length of the CDR3 is 14 residues. CDR3 residues: CASSSQGRGYEQYF. Written as DNA, the CDR3 is TGCGCCAGCAGCTCCCAGGGTAGGGGCTACGAGCAGTACTTC.

The rearrangement uses TRBV7-9 and TRBJ1-2; D uncertain. This CDR3 comprises 14 residues. V dropped 5 bases and J dropped 5 bases, with 15 bases sitting between them. The germline V gene encodes CDR1 SEHNR and CDR2 FQNEAQ (reference sequence). CDR3 sequence: CASSPHRSEYGYTF. The CDR3 coding sequence is TGTGCCAGCAGCCCACATCGGTCTGAGTATGGCTACACCTTC.

This chain links TRBV4-3 with TRBJ1-2; D not certain. CDR3 size: 14 residues. V lost 0 bases, J lost 7 bases, and 12 bases lay in between. Germline values: CDR1 LGHNA, CDR2 YSLEER. The CDR3 reads CASSQDLATTGYTF. CDR3 DNA sequence: TGCGCCAGCAGCCAAGATTTGGCGACTACTGGCTACACCTTC.

A word on this clone: Mismatch with germline at one junction end may stem from a read error. V is TRBV7-7 and J is TRBJ2-7; D is uncertain. CDR3 length: 13 amino acids. The germline V gene encodes CDR1 SSHAT and CDR2 FNYEAQ (reference sequence). The CDR3 coding sequence is TGTGCCAGCAGCTCCGGGTACTCCGACGAGCAGTACTTC. The encoded protein is CASSSGYSDEQYF.

This chain joins TRBV19 and TRBJ2-3; no clear D. Trimming shortened V by 6 bases and J by 1 base, and 8 bases separated the two germline ends. CDR3 size: 13 residues. Per germline, CDR1 LNHDA and CDR2 SQIVND (reference sequence). CDR3 amino acids: CASSETGTDTQYF. For the CDR3, the DNA is TGTGCCAGTAGCGAGACGGGCACAGATACGCAGTATTTT.

V and J are TRBV7-9 and TRBJ1-1; TRBD1 aligns across 10 bases. The CDR3 totals 15 residues. Germline V lookup: CDR1 SEHNR, CDR2 FQNEAQ (reference sequence). The V gene end was trimmed by 4 bases and the J gene end by 0 bases; junction bases not matched to a gene: 2. Here the CDR3 reads CASSSGQGMNTEAFF. The DNA for the CDR3 is TGTGCCAGCAGCTCGGGACAGGGGATGAACACTGAAGCTTTCTTT.

The chain uses TRBV5-1 and TRBJ2-5; 8 bases are shared with TRBD2. With V trimmed by 5 bases and J by 5 bases, 5 bases remained unmatched. The CDR3 consists of 13 residues. From germline, CDR1 is SGHRS and CDR2 YFSETQ. The CDR3 loop is CASREREMETQYF. CDR3 DNA sequence: TGCGCCAGCAGGGAGCGGGAGATGGAGACCCAGTACTTC.

This clone was counted once. The genes are TRBV29-1 and TRBJ2-1; D perhaps matches TRBD2 (6 bases). The CDR3 is 15 residues long. CDR1 and CDR2 (germline): SQVTM, ANQGSEA. Trimming left V 4 bases short and J 5 bases short, with 18 bases between. The CDR3 DNA reads as TGCAGCGTTGCCTCTGGGCGGGATAAAAACAATGAGCAGTTCTTC. Protein: CSVASGRDKNNEQFF.

The genes are TRBV30 and TRBJ2-7; the D gene is possibly TRBD2 (5 bases). Germline V gene lookup returns CDR1 GTSNPN and CDR2 SVGIG (reference sequence). This CDR3 region has 14 residues. Trimming shortened V by 4 bases and J by 1 base, and 14 bases separated the two germline ends. The CDR3 spells CAWNRFTGSYEQYF. CDR3 in DNA: TGTGCCTGGAATCGGTTTACGGGGTCCTACGAGCAGTACTTC. The full variable domain, with the rest looked up from reference TRBV30 and TRBJ2-7, is SQTIHQWPATLVQPVGSPLSLECTVEGTSNPNLYWYRQAAGRGLQLLFYSVGIGQISSEVPQNLSASRPQDRQFILSSKKLLLSDSGFYLCAWNRFTGSYEQYFGPGTRLTVT.

This clone was seen repeatedly, ten times or more. The chain joins TRBV14 to TRBJ1-2; 8 bases are shared with TRBD1. With 4 bases clipped from V and 3 bases from J, the junction kept 4 bases outside the gene matches. Germline lookup yields CDR1 SGHDN and CDR2 FVKESK. CDR3 size: 14 residues. This CDR3 is CASSRTGLDYGYTF. The DNA of the CDR3 is TGTGCCAGCAGCCGGACAGGGTTGGACTATGGCTACACCTTC.

The V and J genes are TRBV28 and TRBJ2-7; no clear D gene. V lost 3 bases to trimming and J lost 1 base, with 7 bases between them. CDR3 length: 13 residues. Germline assignment: CDR1 MDHEN and CDR2 SYDVKM. The CDR3 loop is CASSFGGSYEQYF. The CDR3 DNA reads TGTGCCAGCAGTTTTGGTGGGTCCTACGAGCAGTACTTC.

This chain connects TRBV5-4 to TRBJ2-7, with 8 bases aligning to TRBD1. The CDR3 contains 14 residues. The V gene's germline CDR1 is SGHNT and CDR2 YYREEE (reference sequence). V lost 3 bases, J lost 1 base, and 3 bases stayed unmatched. This CDR3 reads CASSWDRRSYEQYF. The CDR3 region has the DNA TGTGCCAGCAGCTGGGACAGGAGGTCCTACGAGCAGTACTTC.

The V gene is TRBV7-9, the J gene TRBJ2-1, with a tentative D call TRBD1 (5 bases). Trimming removed 7 bases from V and 8 bases from J, with 15 bases in between. This CDR3 has 13 amino acids. Germline V gene data show CDR1 as SEHNR and CDR2 as FQNEAQ (reference sequence). The CDR3 loop reads CASIQGPRDEQFF. The CDR3 DNA sequence: TGTGCCAGCATTCAGGGTCCTAGGGATGAGCAGTTCTTC.

The V and J genes are TRBV30 and TRBJ2-7; 9 bases match TRBD1. Germline V gene lookup returns CDR1 GTSNPN and CDR2 SVGIG (reference sequence). Trimming at V came to 5 bases and at J to 7 bases, leaving 6 bases not matched to a gene. The CDR3 loop spans 12 amino acids. The CDR3: CAWGTGLREQYF. CDR3 in DNA: TGTGCCTGGGGGACAGGGCTCAGGGAGCAGTACTTC.

J is TRBJ2-3 and V is TRBV4-3, with a possible D match to TRBD1 (6 bases). The V end was cut by 1 base, the J end by 0 bases, with 17 bases between. Germline CDR1 is LGHNA and CDR2 is YSLEER. The CDR3 consists of 18 residues. The CDR3 here is CASSQGALGAASTDTQYF. The CDR3 DNA sequence: TGCGCCAGCAGCCAAGGTGCCCTGGGGGCAGCTAGCACAGATACGCAGTATTTT.

The CDR3: CASSRDREGELFF. The CDR3 coding sequence is TGTGCCAGTAGCCGGGACAGGGAAGGGGAGCTGTTTTTT. The chain carries TRBV19 and TRBJ2-2; 9 bases line up with TRBD1. The V and J ends lost 6 bases and 8 bases, in that order; junction bases with no gene match: 4. Germline values: CDR1 LNHDA, CDR2 SQIVND (reference sequence). CDR3 size: 13 residues.

The chain couples TRBV18 to TRBJ2-2, with D unclear. V was pared by 5 bases and J by 0 bases, with 16 bases between. The length of the CDR3 is 17 residues. Germline loops: CDR1 KGHSH, CDR2 LQKENI. Here the CDR3 DNA reads TGTGCCAGCTCATCGAGGAGTGGGTACGCGAACACCGGGGAGCTGTTTTTT. Translation: CASSSRSGYANTGELFF.

The rearrangement joins TRBV18 to TRBJ2-5; 8 nucleotides align to TRBD1. V lost 2 bases, J lost 2 bases, and 7 bases stayed unmatched. This CDR3 is 16 amino acids long. CDR1 is KGHSH, CDR2 LQKENI, per germline. CDR3 in amino acids: CASSPLSTGAQETQYF. In nucleotides, the CDR3 is TGTGCCAGCTCACCATTGTCGACAGGGGCACAAGAGACCCAGTACTTC.

This clone has just one count. The V gene is TRBV28, the J gene TRBJ1-3, with D possibly matching TRBD1 (5 bases). The CDR3 has 14 residues. Looked up from germline, CDR1 is MDHEN and CDR2 is SYDVKM. V was clipped by 7 bases and J by 4 bases, with 14 bases between them. The CDR3 DNA is TGTGCCAGCACCCCCGGGGGGTCGGGAAACACCATATATTTT. Translating it yields CASTPGGSGNTIYF.

V and J are TRBV19 and TRBJ1-2, with a possible D match to TRBD1 (6 bases). CDR3 size: 13 residues. Germline V lookup: CDR1 LNHDA, CDR2 SQIVND (reference sequence). V lost 6 bases to trimming and J lost 3 bases, with 11 bases between them. In DNA, the CDR3 is TGTGCCAGTAGCATGACAGGTCACTATGGCTACACCTTC. This gives the protein CASSMTGHYGYTF.

The chain employs TRBV29-1 and TRBJ2-3, with D perhaps matching TRBD2 (5 bases). The CDR3 has 15 residues. Germline CDR1 and CDR2: SQVTM and ANQGSEA. V lost 3 bases to trimming and J lost 1 base, with 14 bases between them. CDR3 nucleotides: TGCAGCGTTGACCTGGTTGGGCGGGGCACAGATACGCAGTATTTT. Its translation: CSVDLVGRGTDTQYF.

This chain links TRBV5-4 with TRBJ1-4; tentative D call: TRBD1 (5 bases). Trimming stripped 2 bases from V and 6 bases from J, with 14 bases between. This CDR3 has 15 residues. CDR1 and CDR2 (germline): SGHNT, YYREEE (reference sequence). The CDR3 spells CASSFFGQGYEKLFF. The CDR3 DNA reads as TGTGCCAGCAGCTTCTTCGGGCAGGGATATGAAAAACTGTTTTTT.

The rearrangement uses TRBV2 and TRBJ1-4; the D gene is possibly TRBD1 (5 bases). Germline CDR1 reads SNHLY; CDR2 reads FYNNEI. V shed 6 bases and J shed 3 bases, with 11 bases lying between them. This CDR3 has 14 amino acids. CDR3 residues: CASSLGVANEKLFF. CDR3 DNA sequence: TGTGCCAGCAGCTTAGGGGTTGCTAATGAAAAACTGTTTTTT.